The clone carrying this T cell receptor beta chain appeared a single time. This sample stems from a study of OX40 agonist ivuxolimab in advanced cancers. Profiled with immunoSEQ multiplex PCR; TCRdb holds only in-frame clones, not every one. The table lists about 48,000 clones, 70% to 90% of them singletons. V lost 3 bases, J lost 2 bases, and 7 bases stayed unmatched. This CDR3 comprises 17 residues. Germline CDR1 and CDR2: SGHAT and FQNNGV. The starting material was CD4+ or CD8+ T cells sorted from blood, obtained in a trial of the OX40 agonist ivuxolimab. The V call is TRBV11-2, the J call TRBJ2-1; 10 bases are a match to TRBD2. This clonotype originated in an adult with an advanced solid tumor such as melanoma, head and neck, liver or kidney cancer. The CDR3, as DNA: TGTGCCAGCAGCTTCCTACCTAGCGGGAGAACCTACAATGAGCAGTTCTTC. Its translation is CASSFLPSGRTYNEQFF.